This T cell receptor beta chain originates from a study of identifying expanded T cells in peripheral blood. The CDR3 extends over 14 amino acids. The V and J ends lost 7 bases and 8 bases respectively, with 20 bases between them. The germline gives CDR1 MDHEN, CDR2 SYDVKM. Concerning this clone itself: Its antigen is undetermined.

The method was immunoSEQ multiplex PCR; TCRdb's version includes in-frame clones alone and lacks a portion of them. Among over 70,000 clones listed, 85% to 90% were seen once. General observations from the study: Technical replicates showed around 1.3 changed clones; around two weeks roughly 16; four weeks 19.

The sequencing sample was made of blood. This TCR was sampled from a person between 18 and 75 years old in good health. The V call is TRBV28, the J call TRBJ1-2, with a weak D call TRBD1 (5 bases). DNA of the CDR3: TGTGCCAGCATCAAGGGAGGGGCTCTACGCGGCTACACCTTC. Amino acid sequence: CASIKGGALRGYTF.